This TCR beta chain was documented in a study of CD8+CD57+ T cells in acquired aplastic anemia. Whole-study context: Average DNA yield from sorted CD4+ and CD8+ cells was about 3 ug.

For sequencing, patients were chosen who had shown expansion of CD8+CD57+ cells by flow cytometry. Every patient had severe acquired aplastic anemia. By the time of blood sampling, patients had still received no therapy. It was genomic DNA that served as the template for profiling TCR beta VDJ and CDR3. TCRdb reprocessed the reads via MiXCR and lists one record per CDR3 protein. Of 89,000 or so distinct CDR3 sequences in the sample, around 70% are singletons; the top ten hold 55% to 65%. CDR3 length: 13 amino acids. CDR1 and CDR2 (germline): SNHLY, FYNNEI. V shed 6 bases and J 4 bases; nucleotides not matched to a gene: 5.

The TCR sequence derives from a human donor with aplastic anemia. The genes are TRBV2 and TRBJ2-5; 7 bases fit TRBD2. Sequenced input: sorted CD4+, CD8+, or CD8+CD57+ T cells (not recorded which) from PBMCs. CDR3 nucleotides: TGTGCCAGCAGCCAGGGAGGGTCAGAGACCCAGTACTTC. Protein product: CASSQGGSETQYF.